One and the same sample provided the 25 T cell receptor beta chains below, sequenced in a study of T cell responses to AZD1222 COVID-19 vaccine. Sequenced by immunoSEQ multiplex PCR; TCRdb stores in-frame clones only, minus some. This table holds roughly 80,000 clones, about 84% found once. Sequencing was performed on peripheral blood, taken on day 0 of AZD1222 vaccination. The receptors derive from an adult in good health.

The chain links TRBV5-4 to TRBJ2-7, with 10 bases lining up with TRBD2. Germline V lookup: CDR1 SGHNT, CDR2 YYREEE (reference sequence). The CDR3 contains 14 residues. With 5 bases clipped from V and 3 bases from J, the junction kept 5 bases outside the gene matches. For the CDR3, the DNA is TGTGCCAGCAGTCCTAGCGGGAGCGGCTACGAGCAGTACTTC. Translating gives CASSPSGSGYEQYF.

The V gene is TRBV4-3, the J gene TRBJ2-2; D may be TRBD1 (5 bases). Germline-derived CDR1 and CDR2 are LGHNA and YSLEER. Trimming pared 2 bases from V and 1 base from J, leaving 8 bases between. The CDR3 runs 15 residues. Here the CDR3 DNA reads TGCGCCAGCAGCCAATCCGGACAGAACACCGGGGAGCTGTTTTTT. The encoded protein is CASSQSGQNTGELFF.

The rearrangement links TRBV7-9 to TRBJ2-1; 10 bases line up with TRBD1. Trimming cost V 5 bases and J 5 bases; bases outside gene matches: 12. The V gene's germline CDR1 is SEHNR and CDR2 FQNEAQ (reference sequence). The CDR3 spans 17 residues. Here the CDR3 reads CASSGRTGTGAHNEQFF. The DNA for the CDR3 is TGTGCCAGCAGCGGACGTACTGGGACAGGGGCTCACAATGAGCAGTTCTTC.

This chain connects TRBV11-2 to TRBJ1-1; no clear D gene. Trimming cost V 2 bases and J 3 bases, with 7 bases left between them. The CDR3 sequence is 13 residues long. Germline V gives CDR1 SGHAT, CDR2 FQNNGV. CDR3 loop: CASSLSADTEAFF. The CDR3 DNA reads TGTGCCAGCAGCTTAAGTGCGGACACTGAAGCTTTCTTT.

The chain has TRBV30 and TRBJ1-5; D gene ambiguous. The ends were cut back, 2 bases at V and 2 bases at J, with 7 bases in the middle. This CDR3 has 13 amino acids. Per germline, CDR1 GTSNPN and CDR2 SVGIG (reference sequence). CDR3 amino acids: CAWSLWGNQPQHF. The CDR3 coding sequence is TGTGCCTGGAGTCTATGGGGCAATCAGCCCCAGCATTTT.

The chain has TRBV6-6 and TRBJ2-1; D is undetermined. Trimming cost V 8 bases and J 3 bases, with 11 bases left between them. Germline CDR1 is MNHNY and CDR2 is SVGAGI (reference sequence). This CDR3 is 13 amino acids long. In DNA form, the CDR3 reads TGTGCCAGCGCGACGGCTGGCTACAATGAGCAGTTCTTC. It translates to CASATAGYNEQFF.

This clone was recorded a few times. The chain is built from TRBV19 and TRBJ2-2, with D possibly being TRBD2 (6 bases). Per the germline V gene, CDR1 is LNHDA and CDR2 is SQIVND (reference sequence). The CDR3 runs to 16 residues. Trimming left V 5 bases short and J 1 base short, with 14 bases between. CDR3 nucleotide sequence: TGTGCCAGTAGTCGTGATGGGACTGAGAACACCGGGGAGCTGTTTTTT. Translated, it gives CASSRDGTENTGELFF.

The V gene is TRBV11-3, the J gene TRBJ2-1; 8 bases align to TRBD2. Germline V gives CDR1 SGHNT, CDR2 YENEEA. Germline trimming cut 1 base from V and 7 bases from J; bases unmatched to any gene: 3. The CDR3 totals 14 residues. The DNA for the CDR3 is TGTGCCAGCAGCTTAGCAGCGGGGGTGAATGAGCAGTTCTTC. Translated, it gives CASSLAAGVNEQFF.

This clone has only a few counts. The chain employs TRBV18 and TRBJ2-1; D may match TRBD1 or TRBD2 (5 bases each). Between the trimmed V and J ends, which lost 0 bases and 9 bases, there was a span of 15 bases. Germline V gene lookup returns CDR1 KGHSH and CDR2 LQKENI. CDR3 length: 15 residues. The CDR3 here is CASSPPSKRDGEQFF. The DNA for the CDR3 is TGTGCCAGCTCACCACCGAGTAAAAGGGACGGTGAGCAGTTCTTC. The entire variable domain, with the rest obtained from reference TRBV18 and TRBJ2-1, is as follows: NAGVMQNPRHLVRRRGQEARLRCSPMKGHSHVYWYRQLPEEGLKFMVYLQKENIIDESGMPKERFSAEFPKEGPSILRIQQVVRGDSAAYFCASSPPSKRDGEQFFGPGTRLTVL.

In DNA form, the CDR3 reads TGTGCCAGCAGTTACGGGGGCGGCACCTACAATGAGCAGTTCTTC. Translating gives CASSYGGGTYNEQFF. The rearrangement uses TRBV6-5 and TRBJ2-1, with D possibly TRBD1 on 6 matching bases. Germline CDR1 is MNHEY and CDR2 is SVGAGI. Trimming took off 2 bases at V and 2 bases at J, with 10 bases between the two ends. The CDR3 is 15 residues long.

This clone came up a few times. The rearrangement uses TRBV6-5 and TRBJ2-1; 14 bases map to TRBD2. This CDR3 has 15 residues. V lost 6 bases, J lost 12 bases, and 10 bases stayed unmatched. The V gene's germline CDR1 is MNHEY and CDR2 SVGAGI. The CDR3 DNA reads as TGTGCCAGCAGCCCCGGGACTAGCGGGAGATTGGGGCAGTTCTTC. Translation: CASSPGTSGRLGQFF.

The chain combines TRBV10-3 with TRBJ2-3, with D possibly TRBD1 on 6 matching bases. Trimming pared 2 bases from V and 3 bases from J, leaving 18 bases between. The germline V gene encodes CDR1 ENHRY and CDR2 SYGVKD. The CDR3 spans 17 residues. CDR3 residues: CAISEPLRTVGTDTQYF. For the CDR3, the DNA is TGTGCCATCAGTGAGCCCCTTAGGACAGTCGGAACAGATACGCAGTATTTT.

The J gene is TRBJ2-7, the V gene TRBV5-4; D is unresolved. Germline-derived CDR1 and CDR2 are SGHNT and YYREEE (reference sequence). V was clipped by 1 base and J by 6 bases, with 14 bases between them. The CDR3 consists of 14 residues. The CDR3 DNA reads TGTGCCAGCAGCTTGATCAGCACACCCTCCGAGCAGTACTTC. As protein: CASSLISTPSEQYF.

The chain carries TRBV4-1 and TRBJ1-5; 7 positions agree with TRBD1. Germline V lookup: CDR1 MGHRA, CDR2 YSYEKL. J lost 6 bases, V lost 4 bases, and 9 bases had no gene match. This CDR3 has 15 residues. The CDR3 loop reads CASSRGGTVGQPQHF. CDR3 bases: TGCGCCAGCAGCCGCGGGGGGACAGTGGGTCAGCCCCAGCATTTT.

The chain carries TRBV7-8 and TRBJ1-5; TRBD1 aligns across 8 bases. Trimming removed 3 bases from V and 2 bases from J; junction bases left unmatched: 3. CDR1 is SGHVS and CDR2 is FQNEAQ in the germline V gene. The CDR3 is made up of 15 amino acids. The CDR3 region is CASSFVQGGNQPQHF. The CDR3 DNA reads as TGTGCCAGCAGCTTCGTACAGGGGGGCAATCAGCCCCAGCATTTT.

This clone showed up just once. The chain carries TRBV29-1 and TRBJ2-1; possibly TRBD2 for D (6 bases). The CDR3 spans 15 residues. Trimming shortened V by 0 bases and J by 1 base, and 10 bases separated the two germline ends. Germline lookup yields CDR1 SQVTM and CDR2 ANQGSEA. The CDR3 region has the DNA TGCAGCGTTGAAGATTCGGGGGATTCCTACAATGAGCAGTTCTTC. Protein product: CSVEDSGDSYNEQFF.

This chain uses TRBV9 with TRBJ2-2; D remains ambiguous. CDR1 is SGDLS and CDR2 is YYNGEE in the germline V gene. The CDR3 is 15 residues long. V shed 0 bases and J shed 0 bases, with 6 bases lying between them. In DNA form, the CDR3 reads TGTGCCAGCAGCGTAGGTACTCCGAACACCGGGGAGCTGTTTTTT. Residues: CASSVGTPNTGELFF.

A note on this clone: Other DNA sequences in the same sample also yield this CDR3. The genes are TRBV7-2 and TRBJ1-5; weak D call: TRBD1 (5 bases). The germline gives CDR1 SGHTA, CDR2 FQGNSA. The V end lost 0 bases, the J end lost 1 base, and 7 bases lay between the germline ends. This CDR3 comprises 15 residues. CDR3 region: CASSLAGLSNQPQHF. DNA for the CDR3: TGTGCCAGCAGCTTAGCGGGACTCAGCAATCAGCCCCAGCATTTT. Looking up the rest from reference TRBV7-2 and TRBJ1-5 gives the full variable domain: GAGVSQSPSNKVTEKGKDVELRCDPISGHTALYWYRQSLGQGLEFLIYFQGNSAPDKSGLPSDRFSAERTGGSVSTLTIQRTQQEDSAVYLCASSLAGLSNQPQHFGDGTRLSIL.

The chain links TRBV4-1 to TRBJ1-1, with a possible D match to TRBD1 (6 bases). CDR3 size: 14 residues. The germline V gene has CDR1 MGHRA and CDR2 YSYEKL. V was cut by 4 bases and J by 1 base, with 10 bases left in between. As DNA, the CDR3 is TGCGCCAGCAGCCTCAGAGGGGGGAACACTGAAGCTTTCTTT. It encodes CASSLRGGNTEAFF.

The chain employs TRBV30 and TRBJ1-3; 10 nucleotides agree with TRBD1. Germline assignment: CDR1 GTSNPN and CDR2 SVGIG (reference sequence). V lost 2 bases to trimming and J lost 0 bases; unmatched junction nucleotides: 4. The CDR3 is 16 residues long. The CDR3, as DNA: TGTGCCTGGAGTCGACAGGGGGCAATCTCTGGAAACACCATATATTTT. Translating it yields CAWSRQGAISGNTIYF.

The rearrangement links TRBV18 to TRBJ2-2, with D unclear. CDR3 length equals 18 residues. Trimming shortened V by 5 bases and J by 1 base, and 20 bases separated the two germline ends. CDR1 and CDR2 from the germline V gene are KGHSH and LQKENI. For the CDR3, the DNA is TGTGCCAGCTCATCCCCCCTTTGGGGATCCCTGAACACCGGGGAGCTGTTTTTT. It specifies CASSSPLWGSLNTGELFF.

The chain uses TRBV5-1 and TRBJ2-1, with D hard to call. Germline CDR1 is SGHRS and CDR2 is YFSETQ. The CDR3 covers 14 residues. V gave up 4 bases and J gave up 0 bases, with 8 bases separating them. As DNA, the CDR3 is TGCGCCAGCAGCGTGACCGGCTCCTACAATGAGCAGTTCTTC. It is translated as CASSVTGSYNEQFF. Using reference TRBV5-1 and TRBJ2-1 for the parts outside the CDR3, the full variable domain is KAGVTQTPRYLIKTRGQQVTLSCSPISGHRSVSWYQQTPGQGLQFLFEYFSETQRNKGNFPGRFSGRQFSNSRSEMNVSTLELGDSALYLCASSVTGSYNEQFFGPGTRLTVL.

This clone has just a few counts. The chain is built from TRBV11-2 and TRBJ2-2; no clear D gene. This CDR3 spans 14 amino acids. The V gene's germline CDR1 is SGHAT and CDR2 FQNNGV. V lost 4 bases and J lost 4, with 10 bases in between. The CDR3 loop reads CASSSFKGTGELFF. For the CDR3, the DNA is TGTGCCAGCAGCTCGTTTAAGGGCACCGGGGAGCTGTTTTTT.

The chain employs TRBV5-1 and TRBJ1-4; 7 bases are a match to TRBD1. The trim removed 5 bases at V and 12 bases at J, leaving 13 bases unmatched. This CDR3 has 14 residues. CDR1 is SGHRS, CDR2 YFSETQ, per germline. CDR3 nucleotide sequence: TGCGCCAGCAGACATGGGACAGATGAGTTTGAACTGTTTTTT. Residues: CASRHGTDEFELFF.

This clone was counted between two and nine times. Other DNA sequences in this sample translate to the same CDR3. For the CDR3, the DNA is TGTGCCAGCACCTCCGGGAGCTCCTATAATTCACCCCTCCACTTT. It specifies CASTSGSSYNSPLHF. V gene TRBV27 combines with J gene TRBJ1-6; the D is unclear. The CDR3 extends over 15 amino acids. V lost 7 bases and J 0 bases, leaving 10 bases between the germline ends. The germline CDR1 and CDR2 sequences are MNHEY and SMNVEV (reference sequence).